Listed below are T cell receptor beta chains from one sample, sequenced in a study of blood T cell repertoires in COVID-19. Sequencing used immunoSEQ multiplex PCR; TCRdb keeps in-frame clones, though not all of them. The sample lists some 300,000 clones, around 92% occurring once. Sequenced input: PBMCs or T cells enriched from blood (not recorded which). All receptors derive from a woman in her forties or fifties who had been exposed to COVID-19. CDR3s include the opening cysteine and the closing phenylalanine or tryptophan. The order of the fields is D gene, V gene, J gene, clone size, CDR3 DNA, CDR3 protein. D genes are given only for firm matches. Expanded clones are given a class, and other clones once, few, many or no size at all.

d_call: TRBD2; v_call: TRBV29-1; j_call: TRBJ2-1; clone_size: -; cdr3_nt: TGCAGCGGGGGACTAGACATCGAGCAGTTCTTC; cdr3_aa: CSGGLDIEQFF
d_call: -; v_call: TRBV19; j_call: TRBJ1-1; clone_size: -; cdr3_nt: TGTGCCAGTAGTATAACCGGGGATAACACTGAAGCTTTCTTT; cdr3_aa: CASSITGDNTEAFF
d_call: TRBD2; v_call: TRBV3-1/TRBV3-2; j_call: TRBJ2-3; clone_size: once; cdr3_nt: TGTGCCAGCAGCCAGACTAGCGGGATAAGAGATACGCAGTATTTT; cdr3_aa: CASSQTSGIRDTQYF
d_call: TRBD2; v_call: TRBV28; j_call: TRBJ2-2; clone_size: -; cdr3_nt: TGTGCCAGCAGTGGGGGACTAGCCACGAACACCGGGGAGCTGTTTTTT; cdr3_aa: CASSGGLATNTGELFF
d_call: -; v_call: TRBV28; j_call: TRBJ1-2; clone_size: -; cdr3_nt: TGTGCCAGCAGTTTAGGCGACATTTACTATGGCTACACCTTC; cdr3_aa: CASSLGDIYYGYTF
d_call: TRBD2; v_call: TRBV7-6; j_call: TRBJ2-2; clone_size: -; cdr3_nt: TGTGCCAGCAGCCCCCTTAGCGGGGGCGCGAACACCGGGGAGCTGTTTTTT; cdr3_aa: CASSPLSGGANTGELFF
d_call: TRBD1; v_call: TRBV3-1/TRBV3-2; j_call: TRBJ2-7; clone_size: -; cdr3_nt: TGTGCCAGCAGCCATCCTGGGACAGGGAGAGTGGCCTACGAGCAGTACTTC; cdr3_aa: CASSHPGTGRVAYEQYF
d_call: -; v_call: TRBV11-1; j_call: TRBJ1-3; clone_size: -; cdr3_nt: TGTGCCAGCAGCCCGGGTAGCTCTGGAAACACCATATATTTT; cdr3_aa: CASSPGSSGNTIYF
d_call: TRBD1; v_call: TRBV5-1; j_call: TRBJ2-1; clone_size: -; cdr3_nt: TGCGCTAGCCGGGACAGGGGTTTCAGTGAGCAGTTCTTC; cdr3_aa: CASRDRGFSEQFF
d_call: -; v_call: TRBV6-5; j_call: TRBJ2-5; clone_size: -; cdr3_nt: TGTGCCACCTTGGATTTGACAGGGAGGAAGACCCAGTACTTC; cdr3_aa: CATLDLTGRKTQYF
d_call: TRBD1; v_call: TRBV5-4; j_call: TRBJ1-2; clone_size: -; cdr3_nt: TGTGCCAGCAGCTTGAACAGGGGCGCTAACTATGGCTACACCTTC; cdr3_aa: CASSLNRGANYGYTF
d_call: -; v_call: TRBV30; j_call: TRBJ1-5; clone_size: -; cdr3_nt: TGTGCCTGGAGTGAGAGAGACAGAGCCTTGGGGCCCCAGCATTTT; cdr3_aa: CAWSERDRALGPQHF
d_call: -; v_call: TRBV3-1/TRBV3-2; j_call: TRBJ2-5; clone_size: once; cdr3_nt: TGTGCCAGCAGCCTTAGGGGGTTTGAACAAGAGACCCAGTACTTC; cdr3_aa: CASSLRGFEQETQYF
d_call: -; v_call: TRBV29-1; j_call: TRBJ2-7; clone_size: once; cdr3_nt: TGCAGCGTGGTAAGGGGTACCTACGAGCAGTACTTC; cdr3_aa: CSVVRGTYEQYF
d_call: -; v_call: TRBV5-4; j_call: TRBJ1-1; clone_size: -; cdr3_nt: TGTGCCAGCAGGACAGATAACACTGAAGCTTTCTTT; cdr3_aa: CASRTDNTEAFF
d_call: TRBD1; v_call: TRBV19; j_call: TRBJ1-1; clone_size: -; cdr3_nt: TGTGCCAGTACACAGGGGGCATACTTGAACACTGAAGCTTTCTTT; cdr3_aa: CASTQGAYLNTEAFF
d_call: TRBD1; v_call: TRBV27; j_call: TRBJ1-2; clone_size: -; cdr3_nt: TGTGCCAGCAGTTTTGCCCTTACAGGGGGCAGCTATGGCTACACCTTC; cdr3_aa: CASSFALTGGSYGYTF
d_call: TRBD1; v_call: TRBV29-1; j_call: TRBJ2-1; clone_size: -; cdr3_nt: TGCAGCGTTCCATCGACAGGGGGCTCCTACAATGAGCAGTTCTTC; cdr3_aa: CSVPSTGGSYNEQFF
d_call: -; v_call: TRBV21-1; j_call: TRBJ1-1; clone_size: -; cdr3_nt: TGTGCCAGCAGCCCACAAAAAGGAGGCTCTGAAGCTTTCTTT; cdr3_aa: CASSPQKGGSEAFF
d_call: -; v_call: TRBV3-1/TRBV3-2; j_call: TRBJ1-1; clone_size: -; cdr3_nt: TGTGCCAGCAGCCAAGATGCCCACGGGGATACTGAAGCTTTCTTT; cdr3_aa: CASSQDAHGDTEAFF
d_call: TRBD2; v_call: TRBV6-4; j_call: TRBJ2-5; clone_size: -; cdr3_nt: TGTGCCAGCAGTGTCCTAGCGGGCATCCAAGAGACCCAGTACTTC; cdr3_aa: CASSVLAGIQETQYF
d_call: -; v_call: TRBV3-1/TRBV3-2; j_call: TRBJ1-3; clone_size: -; cdr3_nt: TGTGCCAGCAGCCAACGACCAGGGGCCGGAAACACCATATATTTT; cdr3_aa: CASSQRPGAGNTIYF
d_call: -; v_call: TRBV9; j_call: TRBJ2-6; clone_size: -; cdr3_nt: TGTGCCAGCAGCGACTCGACAGAATCTGGGGCCAACGTCCTGACTTTC; cdr3_aa: CASSDSTESGANVLTF
d_call: -; v_call: TRBV7-2; j_call: TRBJ2-7; clone_size: -; cdr3_nt: TGTGCCAGCAGCTTAGTGCTGTGGACAGAAGCCTACTACGAGCAGTACTTC; cdr3_aa: CASSLVLWTEAYYEQYF
d_call: -; v_call: TRBV11-2; j_call: TRBJ2-4; clone_size: -; cdr3_nt: TGTGCCAGCAGCCCCTTCGGGGGCAAAAACATTCAGTACTTC; cdr3_aa: CASSPFGGKNIQYF
d_call: TRBD1; v_call: TRBV5-5; j_call: TRBJ2-2; clone_size: -; cdr3_nt: TGTGCCAGCAGCTTGGCCCGAACAGGGGGAAGGACCGGGGAGCTGTTTTTT; cdr3_aa: CASSLARTGGRTGELFF
d_call: TRBD1; v_call: TRBV28; j_call: TRBJ1-4; clone_size: -; cdr3_nt: TGTGCCAGCAGTTTAGACAGGGAGGTTACGGAAAAACTGTTTTTT; cdr3_aa: CASSLDREVTEKLFF
d_call: TRBD1; v_call: TRBV25-1; j_call: TRBJ2-5; clone_size: few; cdr3_nt: TGTGCCAGCAGTCGGACAGGGGGCGGGGAGACCCAGTACTTC; cdr3_aa: CASSRTGGGETQYF
d_call: -; v_call: TRBV15; j_call: TRBJ1-1; clone_size: -; cdr3_nt: TGTGCCACGTCGAATATGGTGAGCGCTGAAGCTTTCTTT; cdr3_aa: CATSNMVSAEAFF
d_call: -; v_call: TRBV12-3/TRBV12-4; j_call: TRBJ1-1; clone_size: few; cdr3_nt: TGTGCCAGCAGTCAACGAGTGAACACTGAAGCTTTCTTT; cdr3_aa: CASSQRVNTEAFF
d_call: TRBD1; v_call: TRBV5-1; j_call: TRBJ1-6; clone_size: once; cdr3_nt: TGCGCCAGCAGCTTGGACAGGGGGCTACCTAATTCACCCCTCCACTTT; cdr3_aa: CASSLDRGLPNSPLHF
d_call: -; v_call: TRBV6-5; j_call: TRBJ2-1; clone_size: -; cdr3_nt: TGTGCCAGCAGTCCACTGGGAGCCTACAATGAGCAGTTCTTC; cdr3_aa: CASSPLGAYNEQFF
d_call: TRBD1; v_call: TRBV28; j_call: TRBJ1-6; clone_size: -; cdr3_nt: TGTGCCAGCAGCACCGGGACAGTCAATTCACCCCTCCACTTT; cdr3_aa: CASSTGTVNSPLHF
d_call: TRBD1; v_call: TRBV3-1/TRBV3-2; j_call: TRBJ2-7; clone_size: -; cdr3_nt: TGTGCCAGCAGCCACCGGGACAGGGGGTTTGGGCAGTACTTC; cdr3_aa: CASSHRDRGFGQYF
d_call: -; v_call: TRBV6-5; j_call: TRBJ1-3; clone_size: -; cdr3_nt: TGTGCCAGCAGGATACAGGGTCCTGGAAACACCATATATTTT; cdr3_aa: CASRIQGPGNTIYF
d_call: -; v_call: TRBV19; j_call: TRBJ1-5; clone_size: -; cdr3_nt: TGTGCCAGCCTCCCGACCTCGCGGGCATCTCAGCCCCAGCATTTT; cdr3_aa: CASLPTSRASQPQHF
d_call: -; v_call: TRBV9; j_call: TRBJ2-1; clone_size: once; cdr3_nt: TGTGCCAGCAGCGTAGAACCGAAAATAGGGGGCAATGAGCAGTTCTTC; cdr3_aa: CASSVEPKIGGNEQFF
d_call: -; v_call: TRBV5-1; j_call: TRBJ2-2; clone_size: -; cdr3_nt: TGCGCCAGCAGCTTGGCCGGGTCGGGCACCGGGGAGCTGTTTTTT; cdr3_aa: CASSLAGSGTGELFF
d_call: -; v_call: TRBV4-1; j_call: TRBJ1-6; clone_size: -; cdr3_nt: TGCGCCAGCAGCCAAGCCGGTCTGCGGCGTGAGAATTCACCCCTCCACTTT; cdr3_aa: CASSQAGLRRENSPLHF
d_call: TRBD1; v_call: TRBV29-1; j_call: TRBJ2-7; clone_size: -; cdr3_nt: TGCAGCAAACCCGGGACAGGGTACCTTGTTCGAGGGAAGCAGTACTTC; cdr3_aa: CSKPGTGYLVRGKQYF
d_call: TRBD2; v_call: TRBV9; j_call: TRBJ2-2; clone_size: -; cdr3_nt: TGTGCCAGCAGCCCGCGACTAGCGGAAGACACCGGGGAGCTGTTTTTT; cdr3_aa: CASSPRLAEDTGELFF
d_call: -; v_call: TRBV28; j_call: TRBJ1-6; clone_size: -; cdr3_nt: TGTGCCCATCATAGCTCCTATAATTCACCCCTCCACTTT; cdr3_aa: CAHHSSYNSPLHF
d_call: -; v_call: TRBV28; j_call: TRBJ1-5; clone_size: -; cdr3_nt: TGTGCCAGCAGTTTCGCCAAGGGGGAACAGGGTACCCCCAATCAGCCCCAGCATTTT; cdr3_aa: CASSFAKGEQGTPNQPQHF
d_call: -; v_call: TRBV18; j_call: TRBJ1-1; clone_size: few; cdr3_nt: TGTGCCAGCTCACCTGCCCCTGGACAGCGTAACACTGAAGCTTTCTTT; cdr3_aa: CASSPAPGQRNTEAFF
d_call: -; v_call: TRBV16; j_call: TRBJ1-4; clone_size: -; cdr3_nt: TGTGCCAGCAGCCAATCGATACCAGGGGTTAGCGATGAAAAACTGTTTTTT; cdr3_aa: CASSQSIPGVSDEKLFF
d_call: TRBD1; v_call: TRBV4-1; j_call: TRBJ1-2; clone_size: few; cdr3_nt: TGCGCCAGCAGCCAAAACCGACAGGGAGACTATGGCTACACCTTC; cdr3_aa: CASSQNRQGDYGYTF
d_call: -; v_call: TRBV11-2; j_call: TRBJ1-4; clone_size: -; cdr3_nt: TGTGCCAGCAGCTTCGGCTTCGCAGCGGAAAGGGAAAAACTGTTTTTT; cdr3_aa: CASSFGFAAEREKLFF
d_call: TRBD2; v_call: TRBV27; j_call: TRBJ2-6; clone_size: -; cdr3_nt: TGTGCCAGCAGTCTTCGGGGGACTACCTTCGCTGGGGCCAACGTCCTGACTTTC; cdr3_aa: CASSLRGTTFAGANVLTF
d_call: TRBD1; v_call: TRBV5-1; j_call: TRBJ1-2; clone_size: -; cdr3_nt: TGCGCCAGCAGCCCTACCGGACAGGATGGCTACACCTTC; cdr3_aa: CASSPTGQDGYTF
d_call: TRBD1; v_call: TRBV5-1; j_call: TRBJ2-5; clone_size: -; cdr3_nt: TGCGCCAGCAGCTGGGGACAGGGTGGATCGGAGACCCAGTACTTC; cdr3_aa: CASSWGQGGSETQYF
d_call: -; v_call: TRBV29-1; j_call: TRBJ2-7; clone_size: once; cdr3_nt: TGCAGCGTTCTCATGTCGGAGGTCGCCTACGAGCAGTACTTC; cdr3_aa: CSVLMSEVAYEQYF
d_call: -; v_call: TRBV28; j_call: TRBJ1-4; clone_size: -; cdr3_nt: TGTGCCAGCAGTTCCTTTTATGAAAAACTGTTTTTT; cdr3_aa: CASSSFYEKLFF
d_call: TRBD2; v_call: TRBV3-1/TRBV3-2; j_call: TRBJ2-1; clone_size: -; cdr3_nt: TGTGCCAGCAGCAGATTTTCCGGGACTAGCGGTGGAAGCTCCTACAATGAGCAGTTCTTC; cdr3_aa: CASSRFSGTSGGSSYNEQFF
d_call: -; v_call: TRBV5-6; j_call: TRBJ1-3; clone_size: -; cdr3_nt: TGTGCCAGCAGCTTCTTCGCAGGGGCAAGAAGAAACACCATATATTTT; cdr3_aa: CASSFFAGARRNTIYF